The source of this T cell receptor (beta chain) is a study of neoadjuvant anti-PD-1 for oral cavity cancer. Notes on the study in general: Each response group had just a few patients in TCR analyses. Higher pretreatment blood Treg/Th17 ratios correlated with higher pretreatment blood and lower post-treatment tumor TCRbeta clonality.

CDR1 SGHRS and CDR2 YFSETQ come from the germline V gene. J was trimmed by 3 bases and V by 7 bases; bases with no gene match: 13. The CDR3 sequence is 17 residues long. Time point described: after neoadjuvant nivolumab, at surgical resection. A note on this clone: Its target is unknown.

PBMC libraries mostly used around 460 ng of input genomic DNA, with six replicates per sample. The table came from immunoSEQ multiplex PCR; TCRdb's copy has only in-frame clones and leaves some out. The table records roughly 13,000 clones, about three quarters of them present only once. The chain employs TRBV5-1 and TRBJ2-1; 10 bases align to TRBD2. The material sequenced was PBMCs, taken after nivolumab (anti-PD-1) treatment. The origin of this receptor is a person aged 35-79 years with oral cavity squamous cell carcinoma. This CDR3 is CASALAGGPNNYNEQFF. The DNA of the CDR3 is TGCGCCAGCGCCTTAGCGGGAGGCCCTAATAACTACAATGAGCAGTTCTTC. Variable domain in full (rest from reference TRBV5-1 and TRBJ2-1): KAGVTQTPRYLIKTRGQQVTLSCSPISGHRSVSWYQQTPGQGLQFLFEYFSETQRNKGNFPGRFSGRQFSNSRSEMNVSTLELGDSALYLCASALAGGPNNYNEQFFGPGTRLTVL.